The sample holds many counts of the clone carrying this T cell receptor (beta chain). What it binds is not known. Per the germline V gene, CDR1 is ENHRY and CDR2 is SYGVKD. V was pared by 5 bases and J by 6 bases, with 8 bases of the junction left unmatched. The CDR3 loop spans 15 amino acids. The entry originates in a study of T cell repertoires in cytomegalovirus infection. The study, taken as a whole, reports: Dominating the ex vivo response were HLA-C-restricted CMV-specific TCR beta clonotypes.

TCRdb passed the reads through MiXCR, listing each CDR3 protein once. The sample contains roughly 320,000 distinct CDR3 sequences, 9.5% of which appear only once. Material: PBMCs. The TCR was taken from a human donor in good health (CMV status not recorded). Some clones in this sample may be carry-over from other donors' samples. The rearrangement links TRBV10-3 to TRBJ2-1; 9 bases are a match to TRBD1. The CDR3 bases are TGTGCCATCAGTCGGTCACAGGGGGCAATCAATGAGCAGTTCTTC. Amino acid sequence: CAISRSQGAINEQFF.